Listed here is a single TCR beta chain. Its target is not known. Following culture for about ten days, CD4+ T cells were isolated. Two-dose BNT162b2 or mRNA-1273 vaccination was given to participants. The protocol was immunoSEQ multiplex PCR, while the TCRdb copy is restricted to in-frame clones and leaves out a portion. The table shows 45,000 to 65,000 clones, with 78% occurring only once. The record originates from a study of vaccination effects on CD4 cells after COVID-19. Germline CDR1 and CDR2: SGHNT and YYREEE (reference sequence). This CDR3 has 14 amino acids. Losses at the gene ends were 4 bases for V and 6 bases for J; bases not matched to a gene: 8.

The specimen comprised CD4+ T cells from PBMCs cultured without peptide, sampled after COVID-19 vaccination. The clonotype comes from a human donor who received a COVID-19 vaccine. J is TRBJ2-3 and V is TRBV5-4; TRBD1 agrees at 7 bases. The CDR3 coding sequence is TGTGCCAGCAGCCTGAGAGACAGGGCCGATACGCAGTATTTT. It encodes CASSLRDRADTQYF.